Below are 25 T cell receptor beta chains sequenced from a single sample in a study of liver allograft versus peripheral blood T cells (TCRdb year 2020). In the study overall: The study compared T cell receptor repertoires found within transplanted livers against repertoires in the peripheral blood of liver transplant recipients.

Instrument used: Illumina MiSeq. TCRdb handled the public reads itself, with Q25 trimming in fastp and clone calling in MiXCR, and kept productive beta chains. Each entry is one CDR3 protein sequence, shown with its most common DNA and genes. Within this sample are around 11,000 distinct CDR3 sequences, with 23% of them counted one time only. The ten largest clones capture around 1.6% of the sample. The receptors here all came from a human patient who had a liver transplant. Once a transplant has taken place, some T cells may be donor derived.

Points on this clonotype: Germline is not matched at one junction end, which may reflect a read error. The V call is TRBV10-3, the J call TRBJ2-3, with D tentatively TRBD1 or TRBD2 (5 bases each). The CDR3 length is 15 residues. CDR1 ENHRY and CDR2 SYGVKD come from the germline V gene. The CDR3 sequence is CASSPMGVGTDMQYF. The DNA for the CDR3 is TGTGCCAGCAGCCCCATGGGGGTCGGCACAGATATGCAGTATTTT.

By frequency in the sample, this clonotype is medium-sized (0.01 to 0.1%). This sequence joins TRBV6-1 and TRBJ1-2; a weak D match, TRBD1 (5 bases). CDR3 length: 14 amino acids. The V and J ends lost 6 bases and 2 bases respectively, with 13 bases between them. Germline V gene lookup returns CDR1 MNHNS and CDR2 SASEGT. CDR3 region: CASSRGPTNYGYTF. The CDR3 nucleotides are TGTGCCAGCAGCCGGGGACCGACGAACTATGGCTACACCTTC.

The chain combines TRBV5-6 with TRBJ2-1; 13 bases are a match to TRBD2. V was clipped by 3 bases and J by 4 bases; unmatched bases: 4. The CDR3 extends over 16 amino acids. CDR1 is SGHDT, CDR2 YYEEEE, per germline. Written as DNA, the CDR3 is TGTGCCAGCAGCTCCGGGACTAGCGGGATTTACAATGAGCAGTTCTTC. Protein sequence: CASSSGTSGIYNEQFF.

The rearrangement links TRBV7-2 to TRBJ2-7; D is undetermined. Germline V lookup: CDR1 SGHTA, CDR2 FQGNSA. There are 14 residues in the CDR3. The V gene lost 3 bases and the J gene lost 2 bases, with 11 bases spanning the gap. This CDR3 reads CASSFLVPPYEQYF. The CDR3 bases are TGTGCCAGCAGCTTTTTGGTCCCCCCCTACGAGCAGTACTTC.

This sequence joins TRBV24-1 and TRBJ2-7; D unclear. Germline V gene data show CDR1 as KGHDR and CDR2 as SFDVKD. The CDR3 runs 15 residues. V lost 7 bases, J lost 2 bases, and 17 bases lay in between. CDR3 sequence (DNA): TGTGCCACCAGCCCCGCAGCCCGGGCCACCTACGAGCAGTACTTC. Amino acids: CATSPAARATYEQYF.

The chain employs TRBV19 and TRBJ1-1; 12 bases align to TRBD1. In germline, CDR1 is LNHDA, CDR2 SQIVND (reference sequence). With V trimmed by 11 bases and J by 1 base, 8 bases remained unmatched. This CDR3 is 15 amino acids long. The CDR3, as DNA: TGTGCCTGCCGGGACAGGGGGCTCGGGAACACTGAAGCTTTCTTT. Translated, it gives CACRDRGLGNTEAFF. The whole variable domain, filled in from reference TRBV19 and TRBJ1-1, reads DGGITQSPKYLFRKEGQNVTLSCEQNLNHDAMYWYRQDPGQGLRLIYYSQIVNDFQKGDIAEGYSVSREKKESFPLTVTSAQKNPTAFYLCACRDRGLGNTEAFFGQGTRLTVV.

This clonotype is judged medium-sized. The rearrangement uses TRBV18 and TRBJ1-4, with TRBD1 matching over 7 bases. The CDR3 has 15 amino acids. Germline V gene sequence: CDR1 KGHSH, CDR2 LQKENI. V lost 2 bases to trimming and J lost 7 bases; unmatched junction nucleotides: 7. CDR3 protein: CASSPSTGVGEKLFF. CDR3 coding DNA: TGTGCCAGCTCACCATCCACAGGGGTCGGTGAAAAACTGTTTTTT.

This chain connects TRBV5-1 to TRBJ2-7, with 7 bases matching TRBD1. J lost 1 base, V lost 4 bases, and 8 bases had no gene match. The germline V gene encodes CDR1 SGHRS and CDR2 YFSETQ. The CDR3 spans 15 residues. The CDR3 sequence is CASSPTGLRSYEQYF. The CDR3 nucleotides are TGCGCCAGCAGCCCGACAGGGCTGAGGTCCTACGAGCAGTACTTC.

This sequence joins TRBV14 and TRBJ1-5; D uncertain. Germline CDR1 is SGHDN and CDR2 is FVKESK. The CDR3 spans 13 residues. The germline V and J ends were trimmed by 4 bases and 0 bases, with 4 bases remaining between them. The CDR3: CASSRNSNQPQHF. In nucleotides, the CDR3 is TGTGCCAGCAGCCGGAATAGCAATCAGCCCCAGCATTTT.

V usage is TRBV11-1 and J usage is TRBJ2-2, with D tentatively TRBD1 (6 bases). The V end was cut by 4 bases, the J end by 4 bases, with 10 bases between. CDR1 and CDR2 from the germline V gene are SGHAT and FQDESV (reference sequence). The CDR3 sequence is 14 residues long. The CDR3 DNA sequence: TGTGCCAGCAGCTCATCCAGGGGCACCGGGGAGCTGTTTTTT. Translating gives CASSSSRGTGELFF.

A few counts support this clonotype. The V gene is TRBV5-6, the J gene TRBJ2-1; no clear D gene. The germline V gene has CDR1 SGHDT and CDR2 YYEEEE. The CDR3 sequence is 13 residues long. Trimming removed 8 bases from V and 4 bases from J, with 13 bases in between. The CDR3 bases are TGTGCCAGTAGCCCCGTAGCTTACAATGAGCAGTTCTTC. This gives the protein CASSPVAYNEQFF.

This chain joins TRBV5-1 and TRBJ1-1; D uncertain. Between the trimmed V and J ends, which lost 1 base and 5 bases, there was a span of 12 bases. The germline V gene encodes CDR1 SGHRS and CDR2 YFSETQ. This CDR3 is 14 amino acids long. The CDR3: CASSLKSLGTEAFF. As DNA, the CDR3 is TGCGCCAGCAGCTTGAAGAGTCTTGGGACTGAAGCTTTCTTT.

This clonotype was recorded a few times. V gene TRBV27 combines with J gene TRBJ2-1; 7 bases line up with TRBD1. The CDR3 is 16 residues long. The germline CDR1 and CDR2 sequences are MNHEY and SMNVEV (reference sequence). V shed 2 bases, J shed 4 bases, and the junction held 8 bases outside the gene matches. CDR3 sequence reads: CASSLRTGIGYNEQFF. As DNA, the CDR3 is TGTGCCAGCAGTTTAAGGACAGGCATAGGGTACAATGAGCAGTTCTTC.

This clonotype counts as medium-sized. The junction departs from germline at one end; a sequencing error may be responsible. The rearrangement uses TRBV18 and TRBJ1-1; D may be TRBD1 (5 bases). CDR1 KGHSH and CDR2 LQKENI come from the germline V gene. The CDR3 runs to 19 residues. The CDR3 bases are TGTGCCAGCTCCCCACTCCCCGGGGACGGTCTCGGTTGGACCACTGAAGCTTTCTTT. Residues: CASSPLPGDGLGWTTEAFF.

Concerning this clonotype itself: A much more abundant neighbour one base away suggests this may be a read error. The chain links TRBV19 to TRBJ1-2, with D maybe TRBD1 (5 bases). Germline V lookup: CDR1 LNHDA, CDR2 SQIVND (reference sequence). This CDR3 comprises 14 residues. V was cut by 7 bases and J by 6 bases, with 18 bases left in between. CDR3 sequence reads: CASIQAGGSNGYTF. As DNA, the CDR3 is TGTGCCAGTATCCAGGCGGGGGGGTCGAATGGCTACACCTTC. Variable domain in full (rest from reference TRBV19 and TRBJ1-2): DGGITQSPKYLFRKEGQNVTLSCEQNLNHDAMYWYRQDPGQGLRLIYYSQIVNDFQKGDIAEGYSVSREKKESFPLTVTSAQKNPTAFYLCASIQAGGSNGYTFGSGTRLTVV.

The table lists this clonotype with a few counts. V and J are TRBV15 and TRBJ2-7; maybe TRBD1 (5 bases). The V and J ends lost 0 bases and 4 bases respectively, with 10 bases between them. CDR1 and CDR2 from the germline V gene are LNHNV and YYDKDF (reference sequence). The CDR3 has 14 residues. CDR3 residues: CATSRDLSGYEQYF. The CDR3 DNA is TGTGCCACCAGCAGAGATCTCTCAGGGTACGAGCAGTACTTC. Together with reference TRBV15 and TRBJ2-7, the CDR3 gives the full variable domain: DAMVIQNPRYQVTQFGKPVTLSCSQTLNHNVMYWYQQKSSQAPKLLFHYYDKDFNNEADTPDNFQSRRPNTSFCFLDIRSPGLGDTAMYLCATSRDLSGYEQYFGPGTRLTVT.

This clonotype is classed as medium-sized. The J gene is TRBJ1-2, the V gene TRBV29-1; D is unresolved. The CDR3 totals 13 residues. V lost 6 bases to trimming and J lost 2 bases, with 13 bases between them. Germline CDR1 and CDR2: SQVTM and ANQGSEA. CDR3 in DNA: TGCAGCGTCCGGATACCCCCCAACTATGGCTACACCTTC. Its translation: CSVRIPPNYGYTF.

This clonotype was seen a few times. This rearrangement joins TRBV6-5 to TRBJ2-2; D perhaps matches TRBD1 (6 bases). This CDR3 is built from 14 residues. V was pared by 7 bases and J by 2 bases, with 11 bases between. Germline CDR1 and CDR2: MNHEY and SVGAGI. CDR3 nucleotides: TGTGCCAGCAAGCAGGGGATAAACACCGGGGAGCTGTTTTTT. It is translated as CASKQGINTGELFF.

This chain joins TRBV7-9 and TRBJ2-3; 14 nucleotides line up with TRBD2. The length of the CDR3 is 16 residues. CDR1 is SEHNR and CDR2 is FQNEAQ in the germline V gene (reference sequence). The V gene end was trimmed by 4 bases and the J gene end by 3 bases; junction bases not matched to a gene: 3. CDR3 sequence: CASSSRTSGRTDTQYF. The CDR3 DNA reads TGTGCCAGCAGCTCGAGGACTAGCGGGAGGACAGATACGCAGTATTTT.

There are a few counts of this clonotype. The gene calls are TRBV7-9 and TRBJ1-1; maybe TRBD1 (5 bases). V was trimmed by 8 bases and J by 3 bases, leaving 19 bases between them. The CDR3 spans 15 residues. The V gene's germline CDR1 is SEHNR and CDR2 FQNEAQ (reference sequence). In nucleotides, the CDR3 is TGTGCCAGCCGTCAATCTAGGACAATAGACACTGAAGCTTTCTTT. Translated, it gives CASRQSRTIDTEAFF.

This clonotype qualifies as medium-sized. The genes are TRBV18 and TRBJ1-2, with TRBD1 matching 8 bases. Trimming at V came to 2 bases and at J to 12 bases, leaving 11 bases not matched to a gene. Germline lookup yields CDR1 KGHSH and CDR2 LQKENI. CDR3 length: 14 amino acids. The CDR3 DNA reads TGTGCCAGCTCACCAAGGTCGGACAGGGAAGGGAACACCTTC. Translated, it gives CASSPRSDREGNTF.

This clonotype has just a few counts. V is TRBV6-5 and J is TRBJ1-3, with 7 bases aligning to TRBD1. The CDR3 consists of 15 residues. CDR1 MNHEY and CDR2 SVGAGI come from the germline V gene. J gave up 0 bases and V 2 bases, and 1 base lay outside the gene matches. The CDR3 nucleotides are TGTGCCAGCAGTTACGACAGGGCCTCTGGAAACACCATATATTTT. This sequence encodes CASSYDRASGNTIYF.

This clonotype was seen a handful of times. The V call is TRBV6-1, the J call TRBJ2-7; D is possibly TRBD2 (7 bases). Trimming removed 3 bases at V and 6 bases at J, with 21 bases between. The CDR3 has 16 amino acids. Germline CDR1 is MNHNS and CDR2 is SASEGT. CDR3 amino acids: CASSDPRLGGHFEQYF. CDR3 DNA sequence: TGTGCCAGCAGTGATCCCCGTTTGGGGGGGCATTTCGAGCAGTACTTC.

Comments on this clonotype: Since a much larger clone is just one base distant, this may be a read error. The chain recombines TRBV7-2 with TRBJ2-1; perhaps TRBD2 as D (7 bases). From germline, CDR1 is SGHTA and CDR2 FQGNSA. This CDR3 comprises 14 residues. The CDR3 DNA follows: TGTGCCAGCAGCTTTCCGGGGGGCTACAATGAGCAGCTCTTC. It translates to CASSFPGGYNEQLF.

A few counts support this clonotype. This chain's CDR3 is CSVDGGPSYEQYF. The DNA for the CDR3 is TGCAGCGTTGACGGGGGTCCCTCCTACGAGCAGTACTTC. V and J are TRBV29-1 and TRBJ2-7; a weak D match, TRBD2 (6 bases). CDR1 and CDR2 from the germline V gene are SQVTM and ANQGSEA. The CDR3 is made up of 13 amino acids. With 3 bases removed from V and 0 bases from J, the gap between germline ends came to 9 bases.